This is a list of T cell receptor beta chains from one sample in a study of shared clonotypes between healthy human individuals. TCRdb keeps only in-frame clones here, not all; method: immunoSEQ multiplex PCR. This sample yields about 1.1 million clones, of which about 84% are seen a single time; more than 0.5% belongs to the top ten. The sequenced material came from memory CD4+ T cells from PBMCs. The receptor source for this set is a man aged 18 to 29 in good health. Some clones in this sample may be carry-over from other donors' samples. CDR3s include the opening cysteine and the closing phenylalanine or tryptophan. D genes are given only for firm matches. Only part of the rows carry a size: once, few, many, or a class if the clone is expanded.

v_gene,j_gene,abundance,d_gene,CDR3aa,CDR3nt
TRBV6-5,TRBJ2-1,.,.,CASRQGGSSYNEQFF,TGTGCCAGCAGACAGGGAGGGAGCTCCTACAATGAGCAGTTCTTC
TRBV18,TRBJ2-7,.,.,CASSPPGPAGEQYF,TGTGCCAGCTCACCACCGGGCCCGGCCGGCGAGCAGTACTTC
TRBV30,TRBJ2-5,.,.,CAWSLRIPETQYF,TGTGCCTGGAGTCTTCGGATCCCCGAGACCCAGTACTTC
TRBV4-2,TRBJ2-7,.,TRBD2,CASSPRVAGGYEQYF,TGTGCCAGCAGCCCCAGGGTAGCGGGAGGGTACGAGCAGTACTTC
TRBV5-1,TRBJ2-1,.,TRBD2,CASSGQGTSGGNEQFF,TGCGCCAGCAGCGGTCAGGGGACTAGCGGGGGCAATGAGCAGTTCTTC
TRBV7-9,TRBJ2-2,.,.,CASSLDGGANTGELFF,TGTGCCAGCAGCTTAGACGGCGGGGCTAACACCGGGGAGCTGTTTTTT
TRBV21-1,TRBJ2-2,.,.,CASSLPGGTAGELFF,TGTGCCAGCAGCCTCCCCGGCGGGACGGCCGGGGAGCTGTTTTTT
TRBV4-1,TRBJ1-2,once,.,CASSQPTRGFNYGYTF,TGCGCCAGCAGCCAGCCAACGAGAGGGTTTAACTATGGCTACACCTTC
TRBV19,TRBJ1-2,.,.,CASSMGEQDYGYTF,TGTGCCAGTAGCATGGGGGAGCAGGACTATGGCTACACCTTC
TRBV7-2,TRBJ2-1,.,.,CASSPQSWSYNEQFF,TGTGCCAGCAGCCCTCAAAGTTGGAGTTACAATGAGCAGTTCTTC
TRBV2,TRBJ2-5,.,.,CASTPLTSAVETQYF,TGTGCCAGCACCCCTCTGACTAGTGCGGTGGAGACCCAGTACTTC
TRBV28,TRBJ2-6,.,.,CASSLTDSGANVLTF,TGTGCCAGCAGCCTAACAGACTCTGGGGCCAACGTCCTGACTTTC
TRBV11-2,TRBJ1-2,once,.,CASSQEMGYGYTF,TGTGCCAGCAGCCAAGAGATGGGATATGGCTACACCTTC
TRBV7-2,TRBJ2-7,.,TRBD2,CASTSGGRSYEQYF,TGTGCCAGCACGTCAGGCGGGAGATCTTACGAGCAGTACTTC
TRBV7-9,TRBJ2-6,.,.,CASSSPGGPSGANVLTF,TGTGCCAGCAGCTCGCCCGGCGGACCTTCTGGGGCCAACGTCCTGACTTTC
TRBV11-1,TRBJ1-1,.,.,CASSLRQLVGTEAFF,TGTGCCAGCAGCCTAAGACAGCTCGTCGGCACTGAAGCTTTCTTT
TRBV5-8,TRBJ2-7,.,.,CASSLAGSYEQYF,TGTGCCAGCAGCTTGGCCGGCAGCTACGAGCAGTACTTC
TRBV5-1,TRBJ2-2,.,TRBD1,CASSLPGGNTGELFF,TGCGCCAGCAGCTTGCCAGGGGGCAACACCGGGGAGCTGTTTTTT
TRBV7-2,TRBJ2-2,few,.,CASSLVAGAYTGELFF,TGTGCCAGCAGCTTAGTAGCCGGTGCTTACACCGGGGAGCTGTTTTTT
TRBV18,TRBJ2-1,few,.,CASSPRDGEQFF,TGTGCCAGCTCACCCAGGGATGGGGAGCAGTTCTTC
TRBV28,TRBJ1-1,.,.,CASSPRAVGTEAFF,TGTGCCAGCAGTCCTAGGGCCGTAGGCACTGAAGCTTTCTTT
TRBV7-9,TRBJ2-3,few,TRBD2,CASSLGPGTSGGTDTQYF,TGTGCCAGCAGCTTAGGGCCCGGGACTAGCGGGGGCACAGATACGCAGTATTTT
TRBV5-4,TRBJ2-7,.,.,CASTLGAGLHEQYF,TGTGCCAGCACCCTTGGGGCAGGTCTTCACGAGCAGTACTTC
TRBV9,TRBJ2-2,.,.,CASAPRTGTTNTGELFF,TGTGCCAGCGCCCCTCGGACCGGGACCACGAACACCGGGGAGCTGTTTTTT
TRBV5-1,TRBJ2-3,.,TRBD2,CASSSLAGGPNTQYF,TGCGCCAGCAGCTCACTAGCGGGAGGCCCAAATACGCAGTATTTT
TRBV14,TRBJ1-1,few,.,CASSQDRNTEAFF,TGTGCCAGCAGCCAAGACCGGAACACTGAAGCTTTCTTT
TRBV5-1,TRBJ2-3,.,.,CASSPRGEGADTQYF,TGCGCCAGCAGCCCCCGGGGGGAGGGGGCAGATACGCAGTATTTT
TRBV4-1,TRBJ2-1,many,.,CASSQVDLGLSYNEQFF,TGCGCCAGCAGCCAAGTCGATCTCGGACTCTCCTACAATGAGCAGTTCTTC
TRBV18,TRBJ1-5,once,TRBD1,CASSTGASNRGNQPQHF,TGTGCCAGCTCTACAGGGGCGTCAAACAGGGGAAATCAGCCCCAGCATTTT
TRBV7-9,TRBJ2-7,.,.,CASSPQGLWGSYEQYF,TGTGCCAGCAGCCCGCAAGGGCTCTGGGGCTCCTACGAGCAGTACTTC
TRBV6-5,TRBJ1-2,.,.,CASSYSRSSYGYTF,TGTGCCAGCAGTTACTCGCGAAGTAGCTATGGCTACACCTTC
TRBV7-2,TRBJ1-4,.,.,CASSMDSLGEKLFF,TGTGCCAGCAGCATGGACAGTCTTGGCGAAAAACTGTTTTTT
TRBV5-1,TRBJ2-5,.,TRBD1,CASSLIGTGGETQYF,TGCGCCAGCAGCTTGATCGGGACAGGAGGAGAGACCCAGTACTTC
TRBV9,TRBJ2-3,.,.,CASSAGESTDTQYF,TGTGCCAGCAGCGCGGGCGAGAGCACAGATACGCAGTATTTT
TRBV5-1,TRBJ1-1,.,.,CASSSSMNTEAFF,TGCGCCAGCAGCTCCTCCATGAACACTGAAGCTTTCTTT
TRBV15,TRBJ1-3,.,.,CATRVYSGNTIYF,TGTGCCACCAGGGTGTACTCTGGAAACACCATATATTTT
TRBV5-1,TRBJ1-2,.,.,CASGTENGYTF,TGCGCCAGCGGCACAGAAAATGGCTACACCTTC
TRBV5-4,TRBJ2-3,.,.,CASSLEGYADTQYF,TGTGCCAGCAGCTTGGAAGGGTATGCAGATACGCAGTATTTT
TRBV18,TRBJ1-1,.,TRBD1,CASSPPGQGEAFF,TGTGCCAGCTCACCACCCGGACAGGGTGAAGCTTTCTTT
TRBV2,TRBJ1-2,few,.,CASSTGFYGYTF,TGTGCCAGCAGTACGGGATTCTATGGCTACACCTTC
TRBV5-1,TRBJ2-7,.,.,CASSLAPMGTYEQYF,TGCGCCAGCAGCTTGGCCCCGATGGGGACCTACGAGCAGTACTTC
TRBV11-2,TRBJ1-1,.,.,CASSLRRGVVTEAFF,TGTGCCAGCAGCCTCCGGCGGGGGGTGGTCACTGAAGCTTTCTTT
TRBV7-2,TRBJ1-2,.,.,CASSLSRGAKGYTF,TGTGCCAGCAGCTTATCGCGGGGGGCGAAGGGCTACACCTTC
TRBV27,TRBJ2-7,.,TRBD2,CASSSPGLTYEQYF,TGTGCCAGCAGTTCGCCGGGACTAACCTACGAGCAGTACTTC
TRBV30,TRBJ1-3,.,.,CAWSVGIGSGNTIYF,TGTGCCTGGAGTGTGGGAATCGGTTCTGGAAACACCATATATTTT
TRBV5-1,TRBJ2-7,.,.,CASSPGLDRPSVYF,TGCGCCAGCAGCCCCGGACTCGACCGACCCAGTGTGTACTTC
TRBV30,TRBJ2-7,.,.,CAWSVLAEDPSYEQYF,TGTGCCTGGAGTGTTCTGGCTGAGGACCCATCCTACGAGCAGTACTTC
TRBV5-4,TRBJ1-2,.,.,CASSSDSIYYTF,TGTGCCAGCAGCTCTGACAGTATCTACTACACCTTC
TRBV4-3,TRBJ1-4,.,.,CASSQSRDEKLFF,TGCGCCAGCAGCCAAAGCAGAGATGAAAAACTGTTTTTT
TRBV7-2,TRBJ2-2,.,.,CASSLSSYTGELFF,TGTGCCAGCAGCTTAAGCAGCTACACCGGGGAGCTGTTTTTT
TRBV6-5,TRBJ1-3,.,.,CASSYGTSSGNTIYF,TGTGCCAGCAGCTATGGGACGTCTTCTGGAAACACCATATATTTT
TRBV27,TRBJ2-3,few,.,CASSLSLGTDTQYF,TGTGCCAGCAGTTTATCTCTCGGCACAGATACGCAGTATTTT